The present entry profiles one T cell receptor (beta chain) with its context. Sequenced by immunoSEQ multiplex PCR; TCRdb stores in-frame clones only, minus some. The table records 170,000 or so clones, about 83% of them present only once. This entry is derived from a study of blood T cell repertoires in COVID-19. Study overall: In each case, the material was cDNA or gDNA derived from T cells, B-cell-depleted T cells, or PBMCs.

Germline lookup yields CDR1 SGHRS and CDR2 YFSETQ. The CDR3 runs to 16 residues. The germline V and J ends were trimmed by 3 bases and 6 bases, with 22 bases remaining between them. V is TRBV5-1 and J is TRBJ2-7, with D tentatively TRBD2 (5 bases). The source is a human donor in a cohort sampled during active COVID-19. The sequenced sample consisted of peripheral blood. CDR3 loop: CASSSPRVGATTEQYF. CDR3 sequence (DNA): TGCGCCAGCAGCTCCCCGCGGGTTGGTGCGACTACCGAGCAGTACTTC.